The 10 T cell receptor beta chains in this list originate from one sample, sequenced in a study of blood T cells in healthy people across ages. A J-beta primer mix and a sample-barcoded 5' primer were used in a second PCR of about 7 to 12 cycles. TCRdb passed the 5' RACE reads through MiXCR, listing each CDR3 protein once. This table holds under 800,000 distinct CDR3 sequences, roughly 41% found once. The sample was blood. Receptors originate from a woman in her fifties or sixties in good health.

V and J are TRBV7-3 and TRBJ2-1; tentatively, D is TRBD1 (6 bases). This CDR3 is built from 16 residues. Between the trimmed V and J ends, which lost 0 bases and 4 bases, there was a span of 13 bases. Germline V CDR1 and CDR2: SGHTA, FQGTGA. This CDR3 reads CASSLTGAGFYNEQFF. The CDR3 bases are TGTGCCAGCAGCTTAACGGGGGCCGGCTTTTACAATGAGCAGTTCTTC.

The chain links TRBV7-2 to TRBJ2-1, with D possibly matching TRBD1 (5 bases). Germline loops: CDR1 SGHTA, CDR2 FQGNSA. The V end lost 4 bases, the J end lost 5 bases, and 15 bases lay between the germline ends. The CDR3 has 15 residues. The CDR3 is CASSSWLGRNNEQFF. As DNA, the CDR3 is TGTGCCAGCAGCTCATGGTTGGGGCGGAACAATGAGCAGTTCTTC.

This clonotype was detected only a few times. The chain is built from TRBV21-1 and TRBJ2-3; TRBD1, as called in the table, went unchecked against the DNA. TRBV21-1 is a recognized pseudogene. The CDR3 is made up of 17 amino acids. DNA for the CDR3: TGTGCCAGTCCGAAACCCGGGACAGGAAACATCACAGATACGCAGTATTTT. The encoded protein is CASPKPGTGNITDTQYF.

This clonotype turned up a few times. This chain links TRBV7-2 with TRBJ2-5; 7 positions match TRBD2. The CDR3 consists of 18 residues. Trimming cost V 2 bases and J 7 bases; bases outside gene matches: 19. Germline assignment: CDR1 SGHTA and CDR2 FQGNSA. The CDR3 bases are TGTGCCAGCAGCTTAAAGCGGGGTTCCTCAACCGTTGCGTGGACCCAGTACTTC. This gives the protein CASSLKRGSSTVAWTQYF.

This clonotype was seen a few times. The J gene is TRBJ1-1, the V gene TRBV20-1, with 8 bases identical to TRBD1. V lost 6 bases to trimming and J lost 5 bases; unmatched junction nucleotides: 11. The CDR3 sequence is 14 residues long. Germline values: CDR1 DFQATT, CDR2 SNEGSKA (reference sequence). CDR3 loop: CSARAGGPRTEAFF. CDR3 nucleotides: TGCAGTGCCCGGGCAGGGGGCCCGCGGACTGAAGCTTTCTTT.

This clonotype was recorded a few times. The V gene is TRBV3-1, the J gene TRBJ2-4; D gene unclear. The end of the DNA aligns better with TRBJ2-5, so the J call may be wrong. Germline V gene lookup returns CDR1 LGHDT and CDR2 YNNKEL (reference sequence). This CDR3 region has 14 residues. The CDR3 sequence: CASSRGKGQETQYF. CDR3 DNA sequence: TGTGCCAGCAGCCGAGGAAAAGGTCAAGAGACCCAGTACTTC.

Many counts were recorded for this clonotype. The genes are TRBV9 and TRBJ2-7; D ambiguous. CDR3 size: 15 residues. V dropped 0 bases and J dropped 3 bases, with 13 bases sitting between them. CDR1 SGDLS and CDR2 YYNGEE come from the germline V gene. The CDR3 loop reads CASSVVQFTSYEQYF. Written as DNA, the CDR3 is TGTGCCAGCAGCGTAGTACAGTTTACGAGCTACGAGCAGTACTTC.

The rearrangement uses TRBV25-1 and TRBJ2-1, with 13 positions matching TRBD2. Germline trimming cut 8 bases from V and 13 bases from J; bases unmatched to any gene: 8. The germline V gene encodes CDR1 MGHDK and CDR2 SYGVNS. The CDR3 sequence is 13 residues long. Written as DNA, the CDR3 is TGTGCCAGCGGGACTAGCGGGAAGGAGACCCAGTTCTTC. Encoded protein: CASGTSGKETQFF.

CDR3 sequence reads: CASTSTGETQYF. CDR3 nucleotide sequence: TGTGCCAGCACCTCGACAGGGGAGACCCAGTACTTC. This chain connects TRBV7-2 to TRBJ2-5; 7 nucleotides match TRBD1. The CDR3 contains 12 residues. Germline values: CDR1 SGHTA, CDR2 FQGNSA. V trimming: 7 bases; J trimming: 5 bases; junction bases outside the gene matches: 4.

In its sample, this clonotype was seen many times. This may be a read error, as it is one base from a much larger clone. The CDR3 reads CASSLWTGGRNEQYF. The DNA for the CDR3 is TGTGCCAGCAGCTTATGGACAGGGGGGCGCAATGAGCAGTACTTC. The V gene is TRBV7-9, the J gene TRBJ2-7; TRBD1 matches at 10 bases. From germline, CDR1 is SEHNR and CDR2 FQNEAQ (reference sequence). Germline trimming cut 2 bases from V and 7 bases from J; bases unmatched to any gene: 8. This CDR3 contains 15 residues.